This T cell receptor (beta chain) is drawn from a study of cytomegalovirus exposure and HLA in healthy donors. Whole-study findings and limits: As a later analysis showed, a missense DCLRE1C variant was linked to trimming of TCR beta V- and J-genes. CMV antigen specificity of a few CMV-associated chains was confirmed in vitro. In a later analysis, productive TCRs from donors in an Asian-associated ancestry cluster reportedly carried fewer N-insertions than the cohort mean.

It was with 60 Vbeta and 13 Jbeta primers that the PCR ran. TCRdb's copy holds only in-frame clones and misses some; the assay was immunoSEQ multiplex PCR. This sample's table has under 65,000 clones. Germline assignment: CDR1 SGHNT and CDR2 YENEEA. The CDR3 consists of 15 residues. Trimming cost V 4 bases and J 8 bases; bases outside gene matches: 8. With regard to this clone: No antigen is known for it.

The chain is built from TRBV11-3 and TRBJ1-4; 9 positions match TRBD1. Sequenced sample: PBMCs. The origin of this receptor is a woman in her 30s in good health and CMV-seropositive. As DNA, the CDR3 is TGTGCCAGCAGCTCAACCGGGACAGGGCGGGAAAAACTGTTTTTT. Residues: CASSSTGTGREKLFF. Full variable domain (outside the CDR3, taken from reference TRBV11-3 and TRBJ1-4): EAGVVQSPRYKIIEKKQPVAFWCNPISGHNTLYWYLQNLGQGPELLIRYENEEAVDDSQLPKDRFSAERLKGVDSTLKIQPAELGDSAVYLCASSSTGTGREKLFFGSGTQLSVL.